The sequence of this T cell receptor beta chain was determined in a study of blood T cells in healthy people across ages. From germline, CDR1 is DFQATT and CDR2 SNEGSKA (reference sequence). The CDR3 totals 11 residues. The V and J ends lost 5 bases and 15 bases respectively, with 17 bases between them. This clonotype was found a few times. Next came a second PCR, run for about 6 to 11 cycles, which used a sample-barcoded 5' primer along with a J-beta primer mix. A tag from a template-switch adaptor with 12 random nucleotides marked each cDNA molecule. Via MiXCR, TCRdb re-called the 5' RACE reads, giving one row per CDR3 protein. The repertoire has some 760,000 distinct CDR3 sequences, 20% to 30% of them found once; the top ten carry 9.4%. The sample was also reused in another study, on T cells of mothers and their children. Per that study: Researchers found no T cell clones that were persistent and microchimeric.

This receptor was obtained from a boy aged 5-17 years in good health. This chain joins TRBV20-1 and TRBJ2-1; no clear D. What was sequenced was blood. The CDR3 nucleotides are TGCAGTGCTTATGACTCACTCCCCCGGTTCTTC. Protein: CSAYDSLPRFF.